This T cell receptor beta chain was profiled in a study of beta chain features in type 1 diabetes. Germline-derived CDR1 and CDR2 are MNHEY and SMNVEV (reference sequence). The CDR3 runs to 15 residues. Trimming cost V 6 bases and J 4 bases; bases outside gene matches: 10. The sequenced template was cDNA made from the entire isolated RNA. Assay: immunoSEQ multiplex PCR; the TCRdb copy retains only in-frame clones and omits some. The sample lists about 110,000 clones, 30% to 40% occurring once. This clonotype was obtained from a woman aged 18-29 years in good health. Material: stem cell memory CD4+ T cells from blood. The V call is TRBV27, the J call TRBJ2-7; 9 bases are a match to TRBD2. DNA for the CDR3: TGTGCCAGCAGCCCTTTGGGACTAGCAGGTTACGAGCAGTACTTC. Its translation: CASSPLGLAGYEQYF.